Listed below are T cell receptor beta chains from one sample, sequenced in a study of sequential checkpoint blockade in melanoma. Data came from immunoSEQ multiplex PCR; TCRdb stores just in-frame clones and leaves some out. The sample consists of about 40,000 clones, more than 80% of them appearing once. Sample: CD8+ T cells sorted from blood (inferred from file names), taken from a patient given nivolumab and ipilimumab in sequence. The receptors originated from a human donor with melanoma. CDR3s include the opening cysteine and the closing phenylalanine or tryptophan. A D gene is named only where the DNA matches it firmly. The size entry is marked missing in some rows and otherwise reads once, few, many or a size class.

J	V	length	D	size	DNA	CDR3
TRBJ1-2	TRBV7-9	14	TRBD1	.	TGTGCCAGCAGCTTAGACAGACAGGGTCGTGGCTACACCTTC	CASSLDRQGRGYTF
TRBJ2-7	TRBV9	15	TRBD2	.	TGTGCCAGCAGCTCCGACGGACTAGCGGCTTACGAGCAGTACTTC	CASSSDGLAAYEQYF
TRBJ1-5	TRBV19	16	.	.	TGTGCCAGTAGTTCGATGGGCGACACCAGCAATCAGCCCCAGCATTTT	CASSSMGDTSNQPQHF
TRBJ1-1	TRBV5-6	15	.	.	TGTGCCAGCAGCTCCGGCCCGGGGGGGAACACTGAAGCTTTCTTT	CASSSGPGGNTEAFF
TRBJ2-7	TRBV11-3	14	.	.	TGTGCCAGCAGCTTAGATGCTCAGGGCTACGAGCAGTACTTC	CASSLDAQGYEQYF
TRBJ2-7	TRBV7-9	16	.	.	TGTGCCAGCAGCTTAGGACTACTAACTGAAAGCTACGAGCAGTACTTC	CASSLGLLTESYEQYF
TRBJ1-3	TRBV28	13	.	few	TGTGCCAGCAGCCGGGGTTCTGGAAACACCATATATTTT	CASSRGSGNTIYF
TRBJ1-5	TRBV4-1	14	TRBD1	.	TGCGCCAGCAGCCTGGGACAGGCCGGTCAGCCCCAGCATTTT	CASSLGQAGQPQHF
TRBJ1-2	TRBV30	15	TRBD1	.	TGTGCCTCAATTATAAGCATCGGACAGGGGCAAGGCTACACCTTC	CASIISIGQGQGYTF
TRBJ2-1	TRBV7-2	16	TRBD2	.	TGTGCCAGCAGGGAAACAGGACTAGCGGTCTACAATGAGCAGTTCTTC	CASRETGLAVYNEQFF
TRBJ2-1	TRBV10-2	14	.	once	TGCGCCAGCAGTGTATCAGGGTCCTACAATGAGCAGTTCTTC	CASSVSGSYNEQFF
TRBJ1-5	TRBV19	15	.	.	TGTGCCAGTAGTATAACGGGGGATAGCAATCAGCCCCAGCATTTT	CASSITGDSNQPQHF
TRBJ2-1	TRBV10-1	15	.	once	TGCGCCAGCAGCGCCGGACAGCCCGGTTCGGATGAGCAGTTCTTC	CASSAGQPGSDEQFF
TRBJ2-7	TRBV11-3	14	TRBD1	.	TGTGCCAGCAGCTCTGGACAGGGACTTGACGAGCAGTACTTC	CASSSGQGLDEQYF
TRBJ2-1	TRBV7-9	14	.	.	TGTGCCAGCAGCCAGATACTAGGATTCGGTGAGCAGTTCTTC	CASSQILGFGEQFF
TRBJ2-5	TRBV19	15	.	.	TGTGCCAGTAGTATAGCGCGGGGATTGGGGGAGACCCAGTACTTC	CASSIARGLGETQYF
TRBJ1-1	TRBV27	14	TRBD1	.	TGTGCCAGCACCATGAGGCAGGGGGCGACTGAAGCTTTCTTT	CASTMRQGATEAFF
TRBJ1-1	TRBV5-4	14	.	.	TGTGCCAGCAGCTTGGTAGCGGGAAACACTGAAGCTTTCTTT	CASSLVAGNTEAFF
TRBJ1-2	TRBV4-1	14	.	.	TGCGCCAGCAGCCAAGATCGTACTAACTATGGCTACACCTTC	CASSQDRTNYGYTF
TRBJ1-3	TRBV27	11	.	.	TGTGCCAGCCACTCTGGAAACACCATATATTTT	CASHSGNTIYF
TRBJ2-7	TRBV29-1	12	.	.	TGCAGCGTTGGAAAAGCAGGGTTCGAGCAGTACTTC	CSVGKAGFEQYF
TRBJ2-7	TRBV28	12	.	.	TGTGCCAGCAGTGAGCCAGGGGACGAGCAGTACTTC	CASSEPGDEQYF
TRBJ2-3	TRBV19	16	TRBD1	.	TGTGCCAGTAGTACGACAGGGGTCGCTAGCACAGATACGCAGTATTTT	CASSTTGVASTDTQYF
TRBJ2-1	TRBV5-1	14	TRBD2	.	TGCGCCAGCAACTTGGGGACTAGCGGGGAGGAGCAGTTCTTC	CASNLGTSGEEQFF
TRBJ1-5	TRBV28	16	.	.	TGTGCCAGCAGTTTTGTGGAGGGAACTAGCAATCAGCCCCAGCATTTT	CASSFVEGTSNQPQHF
TRBJ1-5	TRBV13	14	.	.	TGTGCCAGCAGCTTAGGCGGGGGGACGGAGCCCCAGCATTTT	CASSLGGGTEPQHF
TRBJ2-7	TRBV28	15	TRBD2	.	TGTGCCAGCAGGCTTGGGACTAGCGGGTACTACGAGCAGTACTTC	CASRLGTSGYYEQYF
TRBJ1-3	TRBV9	16	.	once	TGTGCCAGCAGCGTACTGGGGGAGGTATCGGGAAACACCATATATTTT	CASSVLGEVSGNTIYF
TRBJ1-2	TRBV19	14	TRBD1	.	TGTGCCAGTAGTATACCACAGGGGGCATATGGCTACACCTTC	CASSIPQGAYGYTF
TRBJ2-7	TRBV28	14	TRBD1	once	TGTGCCAGCAGTATAGGACAGGGGGCCTACGAGCAGTACTTC	CASSIGQGAYEQYF
TRBJ1-1	TRBV5-1	15	TRBD1	.	TGCGCCAGCAGCTCGGACTCGACAGGGGGCCAAGAAGCTTTCTTT	CASSSDSTGGQEAFF
TRBJ2-7	TRBV9	13	TRBD1	.	TGTGCCAGCAGCCCCAGGACAGGGGGCGAGCAGTACTTC	CASSPRTGGEQYF
TRBJ2-7	TRBV7-2	15	.	.	TGTGCCAGCAGCTCAACGGGACTCACCCTCTACGAGCAGTACTTC	CASSSTGLTLYEQYF
TRBJ1-1	TRBV2	12	TRBD1	.	TGTGCCACTCGACAGGGTGGGACTGAAGCTTTCTTT	CATRQGGTEAFF
TRBJ2-7	TRBV19	13	TRBD1	.	TGTGCCAGTAGGGGACAGACAACGGCTGAGCAGTACTTC	CASRGQTTAEQYF
TRBJ2-2	TRBV27	12	.	.	TGTGCCTCCTCTCGGGGGACCGGGGAGCTGTTTTTT	CASSRGTGELFF
TRBJ2-1	TRBV29-1	15	.	.	TGCAGCTTTTTAGCGCGAGTGGGGTCCTACAATGAGCAGTTCTTC	CSFLARVGSYNEQFF
TRBJ1-1	TRBV4-2	14	.	.	TGTGCCAGCAGCCACAAAGAAGGGGACACTGAAGCTTTCTTT	CASSHKEGDTEAFF
TRBJ1-4	TRBV30	11	TRBD1	once	TGTGCCTTCCGGACAGGGCCGCAACTGTTTTTT	CAFRTGPQLFF
TRBJ2-1	TRBV15	12	.	.	TGTGCCACCAGCAGAGTCGGGAATGAGCAGTTCTTC	CATSRVGNEQFF
TRBJ2-1	TRBV27	13	.	.	TGTGCCAGCAGTTTACTAGCCTACAATGAGCAGTTCTTC	CASSLLAYNEQFF
TRBJ2-3	TRBV9	16	TRBD2	.	TGTGCCAGCAGCGTAGTGTCAGCGGGAGTGTCAGATACGCAGTATTTT	CASSVVSAGVSDTQYF
TRBJ2-2	TRBV7-9	15	.	.	TGTGCCAGCAGCCCACCCACTAGTATCACCGGGGAGCTGTTTTTT	CASSPPTSITGELFF
TRBJ2-1	TRBV29-1	15	TRBD2	.	TGCAGCGTTGCGACTAGCGGCGGGGGCTACAATGAGCAGTTCTTC	CSVATSGGGYNEQFF
TRBJ1-1	TRBV5-1	17	TRBD1	few	TGCGCCAGCAGCACAAAGGTAACAGGGGGCGTAAACACTGAAGCTTTCTTT	CASSTKVTGGVNTEAFF